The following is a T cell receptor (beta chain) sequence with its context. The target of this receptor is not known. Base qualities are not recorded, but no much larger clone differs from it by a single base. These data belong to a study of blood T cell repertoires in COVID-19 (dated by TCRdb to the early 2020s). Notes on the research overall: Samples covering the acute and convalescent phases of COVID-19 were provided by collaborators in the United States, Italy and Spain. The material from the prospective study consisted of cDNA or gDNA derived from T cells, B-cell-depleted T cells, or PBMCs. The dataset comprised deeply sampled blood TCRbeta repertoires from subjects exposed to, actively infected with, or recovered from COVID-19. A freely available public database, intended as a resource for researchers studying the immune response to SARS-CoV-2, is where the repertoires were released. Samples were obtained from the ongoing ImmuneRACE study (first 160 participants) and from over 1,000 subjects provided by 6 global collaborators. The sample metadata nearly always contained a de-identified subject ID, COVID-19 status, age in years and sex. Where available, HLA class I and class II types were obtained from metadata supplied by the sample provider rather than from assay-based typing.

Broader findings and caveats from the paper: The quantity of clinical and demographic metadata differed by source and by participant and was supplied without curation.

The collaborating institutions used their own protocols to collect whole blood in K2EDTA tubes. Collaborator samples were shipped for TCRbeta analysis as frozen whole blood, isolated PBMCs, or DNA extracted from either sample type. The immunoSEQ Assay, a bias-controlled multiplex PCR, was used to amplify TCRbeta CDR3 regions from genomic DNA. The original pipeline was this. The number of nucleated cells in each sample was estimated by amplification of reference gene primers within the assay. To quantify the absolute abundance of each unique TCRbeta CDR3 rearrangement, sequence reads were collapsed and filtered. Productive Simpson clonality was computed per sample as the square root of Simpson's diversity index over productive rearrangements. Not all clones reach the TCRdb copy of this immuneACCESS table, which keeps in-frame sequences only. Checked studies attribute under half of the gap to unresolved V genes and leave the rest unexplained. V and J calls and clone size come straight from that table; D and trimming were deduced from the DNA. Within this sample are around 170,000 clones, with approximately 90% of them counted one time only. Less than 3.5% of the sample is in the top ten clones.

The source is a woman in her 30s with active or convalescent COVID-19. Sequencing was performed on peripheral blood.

The CDR3 protein sequence reads: CSVRSRSGYGYTF. Here is the DNA: TGCAGCGTTCGGTCCCGATCGGGATATGGCTACACCTTC. The chain joins TRBV29-1 to TRBJ1-2; a confident D gene designation cannot be given. Based on the germline V gene, the CDR1 and CDR2 sequences are SQVTM and ANQGSEA. CDR3 length: 13 amino acids, cysteine to phenylalanine. CDR3 DNA only is kept here, 39 bases in frame from base 1. V is pared back by 5 bases and J by 5 bases, with 15 bases lying between the germline termini.